Only a few counts were recorded for the clone carrying this T cell receptor (beta chain). The data originate from a study of T-cell reconstitution after alpha-beta-depleted transplantation in children. Preparation of the TCRbeta library was carried out with unique molecular identifiers. A single record per CDR3 protein comes from TCRdb applying MiXCR to the PCR reads. The sample holds a few hundred thousand distinct CDR3 sequences, 9.7% seen once. V was clipped by 4 bases and J by 1 base; unmatched bases: 2. Per the germline V gene, CDR1 is DFQATT and CDR2 is SNEGSKA (reference sequence). The CDR3 covers 15 residues.

The receptor was derived from a human donor who donated a stem cell graft to a child with SCID. The gene calls are TRBV20-1 and TRBJ2-5; the match to TRBD2 covers 14 bases. Here the sequenced sample was PBMCs from the stem cell graft donor, taken from the stem cell graft. For the CDR3, the DNA is TGCAGTGCTAAGGGACTAGCGGGGGTCCAAGAGACCCAGTACTTC. It encodes CSAKGLAGVQETQYF.